This TCR beta chain originates from a study of a mutant IDH1 vaccine in newly diagnosed glioma. Regarding the study as a whole: Vaccine-induced immune responses occurred in 80% to 95% of patients.

This sample's time point: week 23, last vaccination. Each dose of the vaccine consisted of 300 ug of mutant IDH1 20-mer peptide, with topical imiquimod. Donors had new WHO grade 3 or 4 IDH1-mutant, ATRX-lost astrocytomas. Measured with immunoSEQ multiplex PCR; TCRdb has only the in-frame clones, and not every one. The sample shows around 60,000 clones, roughly 84% of them seen only once. This CDR3 has 13 amino acids. Trimming shortened V by 4 bases and J by 8 bases, and 10 bases separated the two germline ends. Per germline, CDR1 SGDLS and CDR2 YYNGEE. This clone was counted a few times. The antigen remains undetermined.

V gene TRBV9 combines with J gene TRBJ1-6, with unresolved D. The sequencing here drew on PBMCs, taken from a glioma patient whose treatment included an IDH1 peptide vaccine. This TCR was recovered from a man aged 25 to 40 with glioma. The CDR3 DNA reads TGTGCCAGCAGCCCAGAGGTACATTCACCCCTCCACTTT. The encoded protein is CASSPEVHSPLHF.